This is a list of T cell receptor beta chains from one sample in a study of regulatory T cells in long-lasting Graves disease. TCRdb redid the calling of the multiplex PCR reads with MiXCR, one entry per CDR3 protein. The table has approximately 490,000 distinct CDR3 sequences, 15% to 20% seen once. The same specimen was also included in a second study, on T cells in Graves' hyperthyroidism and ophthalmopathy.

Sequencing was performed on peripheral blood mononuclear cells (PBMCs), taken at new diagnosis, from a patient treated with antithyroid drugs. The origin of the receptors is a man aged 40-49 years with Graves disease. The CDR3 runs from the conserved cysteine through the conserved F or W. D genes are given only for firm matches. Clone sizes are given selectively: once, few, many, or a class where the clone is expanded.

v_call: TRBV12-5; j_call: TRBJ1-5; d_call: -; clone_size: -; cdr3_aa: CASGPEGQFSNQPQHF; cdr3_nt: TGTGCTAGTGGTCCGGAGGGGCAGTTTAGCAATCAGCCCCAGCATTTT
v_call: TRBV6-1; j_call: TRBJ2-3; d_call: -; clone_size: few; cdr3_aa: CASLSGLSTDTQYF; cdr3_nt: TGTGCCAGCCTTAGCGGACTGAGCACAGATACGCAGTATTTT
v_call: TRBV6-6; j_call: TRBJ1-6; d_call: -; clone_size: many; cdr3_aa: CASSYSQGPNSPLHF; cdr3_nt: TGTGCCAGCAGTTACTCGCAGGGCCCGAATTCACCCCTCCACTTT
v_call: TRBV20-1; j_call: TRBJ2-7; d_call: -; clone_size: many; cdr3_aa: CSEIGGGDEQYF; cdr3_nt: TGCAGCGAAATCGGGGGCGGGGACGAGCAGTACTTC
v_call: TRBV6-1; j_call: TRBJ2-1; d_call: TRBD1; clone_size: -; cdr3_aa: CASTLLTGLDEQFF; cdr3_nt: TGTGCCAGCACCTTATTGACAGGGTTGGATGAGCAGTTCTTC
v_call: TRBV29-1; j_call: TRBJ2-1; d_call: -; clone_size: few; cdr3_aa: CSVEGSYNEQFF; cdr3_nt: TGCAGCGTTGAGGGGTCCTACAATGAGCAGTTCTTC
v_call: TRBV9; j_call: TRBJ2-2; d_call: TRBD2; clone_size: -; cdr3_aa: CASSVPIAGNLENTGELFF; cdr3_nt: TGTGCCAGCAGCGTACCCATAGCGGGAAACCTAGAAAACACCGGGGAGCTGTTTTTT
v_call: TRBV30; j_call: TRBJ2-7; d_call: -; clone_size: many; cdr3_aa: CAWMTASYEQYF; cdr3_nt: TGTGCCTGGATGACAGCTTCCTACGAGCAGTACTTC
v_call: TRBV30; j_call: TRBJ1-5; d_call: -; clone_size: many; cdr3_aa: CAWSPVGTRDNQPQHF; cdr3_nt: TGTGCCTGGAGTCCCGTAGGGACGCGAGACAATCAGCCCCAGCATTTT
v_call: TRBV6-2/TRBV6-3; j_call: TRBJ2-1; d_call: TRBD2; clone_size: many; cdr3_aa: CASSAGLAGGYEQFF; cdr3_nt: TGTGCCAGCAGTGCCGGGCTAGCGGGAGGATATGAGCAGTTCTTC
v_call: TRBV7-9; j_call: TRBJ2-5; d_call: -; clone_size: many; cdr3_aa: CASRGAEETQYF; cdr3_nt: TGTGCCAGCAGGGGGGCGGAAGAGACCCAGTACTTC
v_call: TRBV20-1; j_call: TRBJ2-1; d_call: TRBD2; clone_size: many; cdr3_aa: CSASAGGNRYEQFF; cdr3_nt: TGCAGTGCTAGCGCGGGAGGAAACCGCTATGAGCAGTTCTTC
v_call: TRBV4-2; j_call: TRBJ2-1; d_call: -; clone_size: many; cdr3_aa: CASSQDLDFYNEQFF; cdr3_nt: TGTGCCAGCAGCCAAGATCTGGACTTCTACAATGAGCAGTTCTTC
v_call: TRBV29-1; j_call: TRBJ1-1; d_call: -; clone_size: -; cdr3_aa: CSVQGNMNTEAFF; cdr3_nt: TGCAGCGTTCAAGGCAATATGAACACTGAAGCTTTCTTT
v_call: TRBV5-1; j_call: TRBJ1-5; d_call: -; clone_size: -; cdr3_aa: CASSLGESGQPQHF; cdr3_nt: TGCGCCAGCAGCCTTGGCGAGTCCGGACAGCCCCAGCATTTT
v_call: TRBV3-1; j_call: TRBJ1-6; d_call: TRBD1; clone_size: few; cdr3_aa: CASSPTGGYNSPLHF; cdr3_nt: TGTGCCAGCAGCCCAACAGGGGGCTATAATTCACCCCTCCACTTT
v_call: TRBV5-1; j_call: TRBJ2-1; d_call: -; clone_size: many; cdr3_aa: CASSLGQSNNEQFF; cdr3_nt: TGCGCCAGCAGCTTGGGACAGTCTAACAATGAGCAGTTCTTC
v_call: TRBV28; j_call: TRBJ2-5; d_call: -; clone_size: many; cdr3_aa: CASSLGEAVQETQYF; cdr3_nt: TGTGCCAGCAGTCTGGGGGAGGCTGTACAAGAGACCCAGTACTTC
v_call: TRBV3-1; j_call: TRBJ2-3; d_call: -; clone_size: many; cdr3_aa: CASSRAQNTQYF; cdr3_nt: TGTGCCAGCAGCCGAGCACAGAATACGCAGTATTTT
v_call: TRBV2; j_call: TRBJ2-1; d_call: -; clone_size: -; cdr3_aa: CASRASSGSSYNEQFF; cdr3_nt: TGTGCCAGCAGAGCGAGTAGCGGCAGCTCCTACAATGAGCAGTTCTTC
v_call: TRBV20-1; j_call: TRBJ2-3; d_call: TRBD2; clone_size: many; cdr3_aa: CSAARVAGEPGDTQYF; cdr3_nt: TGCAGTGCTGCTCGGGTTGCGGGAGAACCGGGAGATACGCAGTATTTT
v_call: TRBV28; j_call: TRBJ2-7; d_call: -; clone_size: many; cdr3_aa: CASSSRFNRVVSDHEQYF; cdr3_nt: TGTGCCAGCAGTTCTCGATTTAACAGGGTAGTTTCAGACCACGAGCAGTACTTC
v_call: TRBV4-2; j_call: TRBJ2-2; d_call: TRBD2; clone_size: -; cdr3_aa: CASSQEGGRYTGELFF; cdr3_nt: TGTGCCAGCAGCCAAGAAGGCGGGAGGTATACCGGGGAGCTGTTTTTT
v_call: TRBV4-1; j_call: TRBJ2-1; d_call: -; clone_size: many; cdr3_aa: CASSQVTGEEDEQFF; cdr3_nt: TGCGCCAGCAGCCAAGTAACAGGGGAGGAGGATGAGCAGTTCTTC
v_call: TRBV15; j_call: TRBJ2-7; d_call: TRBD1; clone_size: -; cdr3_aa: CATSDRDSSIYEQYF; cdr3_nt: TGTGCCACCAGCGACCGGGACAGCAGCATCTACGAGCAGTACTTC
v_call: TRBV9; j_call: TRBJ2-1; d_call: -; clone_size: few; cdr3_aa: CASSVEGRSSYNEQFF; cdr3_nt: TGTGCCAGCAGCGTAGAGGGGAGAAGCTCCTACAATGAGCAGTTCTTC
v_call: TRBV28; j_call: TRBJ2-7; d_call: -; clone_size: many; cdr3_aa: CASSEVGGVYEQYF; cdr3_nt: TGTGCCAGCAGTGAAGTCGGGGGAGTTTACGAGCAGTACTTC